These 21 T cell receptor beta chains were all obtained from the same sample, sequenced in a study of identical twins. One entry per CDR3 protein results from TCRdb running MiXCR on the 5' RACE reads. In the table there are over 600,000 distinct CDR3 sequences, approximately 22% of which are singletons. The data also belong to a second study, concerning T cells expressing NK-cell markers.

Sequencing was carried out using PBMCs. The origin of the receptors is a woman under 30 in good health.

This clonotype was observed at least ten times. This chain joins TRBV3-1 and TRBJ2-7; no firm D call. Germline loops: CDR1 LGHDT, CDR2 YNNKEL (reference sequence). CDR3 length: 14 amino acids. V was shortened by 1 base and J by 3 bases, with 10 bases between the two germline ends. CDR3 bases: TGTGCCAGCAGCCAAGTTCAGTTCCACTACGAGCAGTACTTC. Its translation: CASSQVQFHYEQYF.

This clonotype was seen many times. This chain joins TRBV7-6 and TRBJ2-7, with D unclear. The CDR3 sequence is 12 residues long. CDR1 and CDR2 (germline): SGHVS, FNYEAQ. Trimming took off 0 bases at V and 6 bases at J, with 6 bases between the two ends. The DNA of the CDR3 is TGTGCCAGCAGCTTAGCTACGGCCGAGCAGTACTTC. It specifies CASSLATAEQYF.

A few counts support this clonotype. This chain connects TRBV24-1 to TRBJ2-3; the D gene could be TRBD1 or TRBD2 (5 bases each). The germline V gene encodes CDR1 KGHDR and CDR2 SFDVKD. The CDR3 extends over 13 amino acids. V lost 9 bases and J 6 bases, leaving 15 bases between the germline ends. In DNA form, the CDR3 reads TGTGCCACCGAGGGGCCTTTGACGGATACGCAGTATTTT. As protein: CATEGPLTDTQYF.

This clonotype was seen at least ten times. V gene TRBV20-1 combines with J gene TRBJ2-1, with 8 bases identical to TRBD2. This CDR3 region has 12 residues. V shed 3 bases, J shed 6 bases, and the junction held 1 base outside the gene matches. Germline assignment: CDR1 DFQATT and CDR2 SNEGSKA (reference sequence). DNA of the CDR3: TGCAGTGCTAGGCGGGAGGTCAATGAGCAGTTCTTC. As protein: CSARREVNEQFF.

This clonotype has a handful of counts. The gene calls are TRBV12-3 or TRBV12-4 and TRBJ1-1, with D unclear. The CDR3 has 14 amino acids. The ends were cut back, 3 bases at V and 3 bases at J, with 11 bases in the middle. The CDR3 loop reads CASSFPYSDTEAFF. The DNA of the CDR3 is TGTGCCAGCAGTTTCCCGTACAGTGACACTGAAGCTTTCTTT.

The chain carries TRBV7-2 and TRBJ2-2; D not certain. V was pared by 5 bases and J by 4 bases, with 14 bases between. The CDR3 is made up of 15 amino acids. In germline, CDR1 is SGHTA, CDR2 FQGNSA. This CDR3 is CASSPSPSITGELFF. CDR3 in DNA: TGTGCCAGCAGCCCAAGTCCGAGTATCACCGGGGAGCTGTTTTTT.

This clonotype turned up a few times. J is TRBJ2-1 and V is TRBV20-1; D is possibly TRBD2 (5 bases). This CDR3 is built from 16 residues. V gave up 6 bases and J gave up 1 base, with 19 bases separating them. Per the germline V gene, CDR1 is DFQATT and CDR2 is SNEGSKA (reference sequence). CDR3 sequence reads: CSATVSGLPSYNEQFF. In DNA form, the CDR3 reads TGCAGTGCCACAGTTTCGGGGTTGCCGTCCTACAATGAGCAGTTCTTC.

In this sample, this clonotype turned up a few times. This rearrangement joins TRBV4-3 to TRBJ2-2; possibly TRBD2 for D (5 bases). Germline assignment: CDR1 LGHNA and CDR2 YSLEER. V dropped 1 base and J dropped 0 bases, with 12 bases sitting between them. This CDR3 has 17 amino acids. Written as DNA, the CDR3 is TGCGCCAGCAGCCAAGGTGCCAGCGGAGCGAACACCGGGGAGCTGTTTTTT. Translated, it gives CASSQGASGANTGELFF.

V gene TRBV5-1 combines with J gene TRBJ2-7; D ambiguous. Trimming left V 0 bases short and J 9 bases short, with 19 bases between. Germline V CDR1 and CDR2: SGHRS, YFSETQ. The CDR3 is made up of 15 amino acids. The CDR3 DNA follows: TGCGCCAGCAGCTTGGGACCGGGTTCGCCGTCGGGGCAGTACTTC. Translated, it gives CASSLGPGSPSGQYF. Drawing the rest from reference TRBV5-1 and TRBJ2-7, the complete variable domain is KAGVTQTPRYLIKTRGQQVTLSCSPISGHRSVSWYQQTPGQGLQFLFEYFSETQRNKGNFPGRFSGRQFSNSRSEMNVSTLELGDSALYLCASSLGPGSPSGQYFGPGTRLTVT.

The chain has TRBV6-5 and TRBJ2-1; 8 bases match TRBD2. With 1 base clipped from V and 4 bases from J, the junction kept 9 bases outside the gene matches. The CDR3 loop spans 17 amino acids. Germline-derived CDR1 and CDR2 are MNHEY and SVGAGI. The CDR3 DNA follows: TGTGCCAGCAGTTACTTTCCAGCGGGGGAGTTATACAATGAGCAGTTCTTC. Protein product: CASSYFPAGELYNEQFF.

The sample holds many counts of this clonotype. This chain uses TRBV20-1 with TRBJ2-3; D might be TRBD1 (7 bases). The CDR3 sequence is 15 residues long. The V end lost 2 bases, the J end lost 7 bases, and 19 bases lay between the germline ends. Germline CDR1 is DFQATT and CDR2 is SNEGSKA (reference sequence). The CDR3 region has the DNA TGCAGTGCTAGAAGGGGCAGGGGGGCCGCAAATACGCAGTATTTT. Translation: CSARRGRGAANTQYF.

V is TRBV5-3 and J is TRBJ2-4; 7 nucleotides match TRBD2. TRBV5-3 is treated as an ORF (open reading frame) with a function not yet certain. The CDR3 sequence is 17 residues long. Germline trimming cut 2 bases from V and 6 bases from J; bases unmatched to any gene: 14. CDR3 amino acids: CARSFSPPAGAGNIQYF. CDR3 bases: TGTGCCAGAAGCTTTTCTCCTCCCGCGGGAGCCGGAAACATTCAGTACTTC.

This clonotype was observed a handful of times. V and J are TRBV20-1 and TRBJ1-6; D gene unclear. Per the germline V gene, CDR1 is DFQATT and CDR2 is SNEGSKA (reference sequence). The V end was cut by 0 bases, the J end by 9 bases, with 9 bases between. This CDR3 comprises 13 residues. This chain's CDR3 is CSARDRRSSPLHF. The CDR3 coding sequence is TGCAGTGCTAGAGATCGACGAAGTTCACCCCTCCACTTT.

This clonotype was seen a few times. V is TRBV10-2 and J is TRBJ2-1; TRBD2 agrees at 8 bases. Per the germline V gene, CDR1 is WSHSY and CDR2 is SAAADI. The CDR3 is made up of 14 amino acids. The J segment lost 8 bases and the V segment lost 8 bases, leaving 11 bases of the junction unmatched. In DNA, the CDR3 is TGCGCCAGCCAAAGCGGGAGATACCCCGATGAGCAGTTCTTC. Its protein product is CASQSGRYPDEQFF.

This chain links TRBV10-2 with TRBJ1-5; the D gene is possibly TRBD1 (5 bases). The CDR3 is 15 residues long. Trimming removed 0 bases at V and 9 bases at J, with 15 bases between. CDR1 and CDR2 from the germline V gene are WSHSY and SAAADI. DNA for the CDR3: TGCGCCAGCAGTGAGTCGGGGCAGGGAATCTCGCCCCAGCATTTT. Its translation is CASSESGQGISPQHF.

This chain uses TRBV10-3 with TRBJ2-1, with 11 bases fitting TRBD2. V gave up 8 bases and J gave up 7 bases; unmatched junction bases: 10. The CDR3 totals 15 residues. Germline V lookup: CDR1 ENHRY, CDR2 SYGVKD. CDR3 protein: CAIGPPSGRRNEQFF. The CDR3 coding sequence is TGTGCCATCGGACCCCCTAGCGGGAGGAGGAATGAGCAGTTCTTC.

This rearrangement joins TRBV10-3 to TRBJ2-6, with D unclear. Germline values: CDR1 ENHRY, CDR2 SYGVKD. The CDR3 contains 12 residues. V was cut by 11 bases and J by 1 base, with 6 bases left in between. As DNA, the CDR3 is TGTGCCGTACAATCTGGGGCCAACGTCCTGACTTTC. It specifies CAVQSGANVLTF.

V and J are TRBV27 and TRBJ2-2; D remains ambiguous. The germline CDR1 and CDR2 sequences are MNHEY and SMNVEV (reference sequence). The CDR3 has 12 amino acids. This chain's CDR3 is CVIANGVGELFF. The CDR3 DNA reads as TGTGTGATCGCTAACGGAGTCGGGGAGCTGTTTTTT.

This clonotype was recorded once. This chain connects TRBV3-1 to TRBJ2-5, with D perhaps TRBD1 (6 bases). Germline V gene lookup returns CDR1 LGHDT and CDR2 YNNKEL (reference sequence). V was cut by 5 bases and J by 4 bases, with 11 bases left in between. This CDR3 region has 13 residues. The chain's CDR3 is CASSTRRGETQYF. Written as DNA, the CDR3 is TGTGCCAGCAGCACGCGCAGGGGAGAGACCCAGTACTTC.

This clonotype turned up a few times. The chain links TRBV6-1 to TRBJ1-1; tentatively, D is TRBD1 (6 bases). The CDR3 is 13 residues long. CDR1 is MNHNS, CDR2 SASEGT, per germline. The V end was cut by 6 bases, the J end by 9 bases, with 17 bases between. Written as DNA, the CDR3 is TGTGCCAGCAGCCGGACTGGGGGCGTAAAAGCTTTCTTT. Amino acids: CASSRTGGVKAFF.

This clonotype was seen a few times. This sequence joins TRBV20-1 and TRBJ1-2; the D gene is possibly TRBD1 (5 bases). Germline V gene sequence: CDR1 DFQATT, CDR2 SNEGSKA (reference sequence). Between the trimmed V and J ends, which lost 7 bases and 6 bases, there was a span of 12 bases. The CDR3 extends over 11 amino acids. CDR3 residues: CSVQGSHGYTF. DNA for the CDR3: TGCAGTGTTCAGGGATCCCATGGCTACACCTTC.